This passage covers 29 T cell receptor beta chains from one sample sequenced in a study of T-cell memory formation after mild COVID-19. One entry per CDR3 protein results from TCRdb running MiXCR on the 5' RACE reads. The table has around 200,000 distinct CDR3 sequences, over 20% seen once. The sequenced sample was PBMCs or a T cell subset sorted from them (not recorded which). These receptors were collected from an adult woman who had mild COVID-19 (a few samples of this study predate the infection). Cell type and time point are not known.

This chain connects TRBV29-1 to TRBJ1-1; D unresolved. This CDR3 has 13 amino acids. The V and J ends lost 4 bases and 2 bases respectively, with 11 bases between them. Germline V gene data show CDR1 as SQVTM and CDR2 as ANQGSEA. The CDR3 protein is CSVGAGLNTEAFF. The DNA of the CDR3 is TGCAGCGTTGGGGCTGGTCTCAACACTGAAGCTTTCTTT.

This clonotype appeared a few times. The CDR3 here is CASSPGDSTHYEQYF. The DNA of the CDR3 is TGTGCCAGCAGTCCGGGGGACAGTACCCACTACGAGCAGTACTTC. The chain combines TRBV6-5 with TRBJ2-7; tentative D call: TRBD1 (7 bases). The CDR3 extends over 15 amino acids. Germline CDR1 MNHEY, CDR2 SVGAGI. V was trimmed by 5 bases and J by 3 bases, leaving 17 bases between them.

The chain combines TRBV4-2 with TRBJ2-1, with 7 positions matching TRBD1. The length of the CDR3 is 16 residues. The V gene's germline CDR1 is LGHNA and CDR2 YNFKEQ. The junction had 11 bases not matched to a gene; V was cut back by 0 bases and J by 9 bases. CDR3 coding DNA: TGTGCCAGCAGCCAAGACGAGGGGGCCCTTGGGGGTGAGCAGTTCTTC. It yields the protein CASSQDEGALGGEQFF.

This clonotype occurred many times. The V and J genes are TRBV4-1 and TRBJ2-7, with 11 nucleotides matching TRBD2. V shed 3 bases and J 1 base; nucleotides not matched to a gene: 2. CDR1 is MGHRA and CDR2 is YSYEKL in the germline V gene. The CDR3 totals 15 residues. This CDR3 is CASSQTSGVSYEQYF. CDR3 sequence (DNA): TGCGCCAGCAGCCAGACTAGCGGGGTATCCTACGAGCAGTACTTC.

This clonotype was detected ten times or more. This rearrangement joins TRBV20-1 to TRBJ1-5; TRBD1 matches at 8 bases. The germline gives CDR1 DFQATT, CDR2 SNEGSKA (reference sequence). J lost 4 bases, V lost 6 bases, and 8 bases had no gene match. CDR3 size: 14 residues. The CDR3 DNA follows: TGCAGTGCGCCGACAGGGGCGGATAATCAGCCCCAGCATTTT. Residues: CSAPTGADNQPQHF.

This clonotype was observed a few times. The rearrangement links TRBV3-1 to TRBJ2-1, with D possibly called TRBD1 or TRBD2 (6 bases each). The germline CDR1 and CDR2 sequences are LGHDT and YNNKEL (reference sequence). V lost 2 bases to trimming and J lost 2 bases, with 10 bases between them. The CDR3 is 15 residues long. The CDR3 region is CASSQFRGPYNEQFF. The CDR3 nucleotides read TGTGCCAGCAGCCAATTCCGGGGGCCCTACAATGAGCAGTTCTTC.

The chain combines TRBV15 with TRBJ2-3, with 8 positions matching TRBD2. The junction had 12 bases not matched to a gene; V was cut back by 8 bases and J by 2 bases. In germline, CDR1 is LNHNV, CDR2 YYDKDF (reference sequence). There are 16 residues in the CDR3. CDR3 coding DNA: TGTGCCACCCGCTACCGAGCGGGGGCCGCCACAGATACGCAGTATTTT. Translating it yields CATRYRAGAATDTQYF.

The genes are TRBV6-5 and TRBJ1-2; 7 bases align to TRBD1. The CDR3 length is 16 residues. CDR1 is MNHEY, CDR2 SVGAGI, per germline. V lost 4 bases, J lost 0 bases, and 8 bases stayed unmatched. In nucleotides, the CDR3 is TGTGCCAGCAGTTCGCGTGGACAGGAGACTAACTATGGCTACACCTTC. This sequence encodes CASSSRGQETNYGYTF.

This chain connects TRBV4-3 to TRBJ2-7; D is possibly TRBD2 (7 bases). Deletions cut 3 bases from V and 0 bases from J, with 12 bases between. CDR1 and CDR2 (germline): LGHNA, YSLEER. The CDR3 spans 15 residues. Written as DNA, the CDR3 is TGCGCCAGCAGCCAGGGGGCTAGCGGCTCCTACGAGCAGTACTTC. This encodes CASSQGASGSYEQYF.

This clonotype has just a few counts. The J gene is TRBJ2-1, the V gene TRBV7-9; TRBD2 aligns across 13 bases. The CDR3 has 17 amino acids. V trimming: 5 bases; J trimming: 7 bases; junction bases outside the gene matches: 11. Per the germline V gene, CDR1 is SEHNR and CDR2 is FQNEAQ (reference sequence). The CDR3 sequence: CASSPRTSGRGGNEQFF. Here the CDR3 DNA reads TGTGCCAGCAGCCCGAGGACTAGCGGGAGAGGAGGTAATGAGCAGTTCTTC.

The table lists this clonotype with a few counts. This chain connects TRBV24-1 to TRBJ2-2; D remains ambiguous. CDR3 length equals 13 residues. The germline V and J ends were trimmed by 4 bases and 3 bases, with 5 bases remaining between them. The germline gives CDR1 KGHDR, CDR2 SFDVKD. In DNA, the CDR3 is TGTGCCACCAGTGAACCGGACACCGGGGAGCTGTTTTTT. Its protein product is CATSEPDTGELFF.

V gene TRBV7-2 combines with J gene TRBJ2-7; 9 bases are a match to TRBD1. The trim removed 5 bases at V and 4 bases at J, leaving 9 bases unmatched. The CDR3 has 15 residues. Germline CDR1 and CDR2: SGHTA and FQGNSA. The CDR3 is CASSLTAGTGYEQYF. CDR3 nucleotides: TGTGCCAGCAGCCTTACTGCCGGGACAGGGTACGAGCAGTACTTC.

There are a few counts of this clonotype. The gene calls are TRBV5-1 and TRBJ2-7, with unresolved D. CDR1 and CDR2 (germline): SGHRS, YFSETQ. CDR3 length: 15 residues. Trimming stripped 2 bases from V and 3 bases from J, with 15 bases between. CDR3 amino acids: CASSLDSSWDYEQYF. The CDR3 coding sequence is TGCGCCAGCAGCTTAGACTCTTCCTGGGACTACGAGCAGTACTTC.

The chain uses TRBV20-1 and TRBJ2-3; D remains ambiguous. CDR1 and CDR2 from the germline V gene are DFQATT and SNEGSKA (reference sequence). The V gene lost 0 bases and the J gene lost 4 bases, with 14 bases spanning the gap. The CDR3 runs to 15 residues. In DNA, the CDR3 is TGCAGTGCTAGAGATAAGGGTATAGTGGCAGATACGCAGTATTTT. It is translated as CSARDKGIVADTQYF.

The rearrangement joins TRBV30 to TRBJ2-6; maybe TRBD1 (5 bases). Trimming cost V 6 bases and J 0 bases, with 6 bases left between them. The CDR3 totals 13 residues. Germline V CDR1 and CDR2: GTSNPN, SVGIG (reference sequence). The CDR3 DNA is TGTGCCTGTGACAGCTCTGGGGCCAACGTCCTGACTTTC. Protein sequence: CACDSSGANVLTF.

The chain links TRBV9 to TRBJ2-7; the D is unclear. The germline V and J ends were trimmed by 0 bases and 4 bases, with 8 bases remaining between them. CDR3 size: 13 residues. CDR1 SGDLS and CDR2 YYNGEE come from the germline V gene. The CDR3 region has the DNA TGTGCCAGCAGCGTAGCCAGCTCGTACGAGCAGTACTTC. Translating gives CASSVASSYEQYF. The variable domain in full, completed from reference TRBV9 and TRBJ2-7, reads DSGVTQTPKHLITATGQRVTLRCSPRSGDLSVYWYQQSLDQGLQFLIQYYNGEERAKGNILERFSAQQFPDLHSELNLSSLELGDSALYFCASSVASSYEQYFGPGTRLTVT.

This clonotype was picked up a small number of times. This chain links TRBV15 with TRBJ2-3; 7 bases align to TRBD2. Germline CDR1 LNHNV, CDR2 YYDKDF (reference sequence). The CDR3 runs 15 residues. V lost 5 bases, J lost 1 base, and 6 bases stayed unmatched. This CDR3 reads CATSAARGGTDTQYF. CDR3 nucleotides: TGTGCCACCAGCGCCGCTCGGGGGGGCACAGATACGCAGTATTTT.

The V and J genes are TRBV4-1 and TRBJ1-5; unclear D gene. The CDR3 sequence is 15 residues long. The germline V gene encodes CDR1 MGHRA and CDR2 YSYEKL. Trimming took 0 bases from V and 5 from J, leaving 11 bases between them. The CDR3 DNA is TGCGCCAGCAGCCAAGAAGGAGAGGTTTATCAGCCCCAGCATTTT. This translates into CASSQEGEVYQPQHF.

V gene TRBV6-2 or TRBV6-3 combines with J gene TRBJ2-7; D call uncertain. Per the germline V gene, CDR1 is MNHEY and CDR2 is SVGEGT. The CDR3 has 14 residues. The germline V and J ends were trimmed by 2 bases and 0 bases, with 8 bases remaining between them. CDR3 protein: CASSYGSNSYEQYF. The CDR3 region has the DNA TGTGCCAGCAGTTACGGGTCAAACTCCTACGAGCAGTACTTC.

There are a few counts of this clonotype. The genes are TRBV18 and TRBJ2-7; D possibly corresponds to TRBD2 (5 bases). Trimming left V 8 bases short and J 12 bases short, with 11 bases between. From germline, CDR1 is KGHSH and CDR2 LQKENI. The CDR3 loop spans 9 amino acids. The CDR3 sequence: CASHRGRYF. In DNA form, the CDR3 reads TGTGCCAGCCATCGAGGGCGGTACTTC.

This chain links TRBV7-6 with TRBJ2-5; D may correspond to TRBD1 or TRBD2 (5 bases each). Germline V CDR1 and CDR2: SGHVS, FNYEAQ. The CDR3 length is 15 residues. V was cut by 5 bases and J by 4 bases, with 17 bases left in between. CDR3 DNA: TGTGCCAGCAGCCCTCACCGGGGCCCGGGAGAGACCCAGTACTTC. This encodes CASSPHRGPGETQYF. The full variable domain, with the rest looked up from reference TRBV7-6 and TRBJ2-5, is GAGVSQSPRYKVTKRGQDVALRCDPISGHVSLYWYRQALGQGPEFLTYFNYEAQQDKSGLPNDRFSAERPEGSISTLTIQRTEQRDSAMYRCASSPHRGPGETQYFGPGTRLLVL.

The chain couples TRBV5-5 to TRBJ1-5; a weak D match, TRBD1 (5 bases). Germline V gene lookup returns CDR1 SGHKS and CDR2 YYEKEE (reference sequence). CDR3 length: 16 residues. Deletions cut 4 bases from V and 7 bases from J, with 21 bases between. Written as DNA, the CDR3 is TGTGCCAGCAGCACAGGCGGGCGGTGGTGGAAACAGCCCCAGCATTTT. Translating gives CASSTGGRWWKQPQHF.

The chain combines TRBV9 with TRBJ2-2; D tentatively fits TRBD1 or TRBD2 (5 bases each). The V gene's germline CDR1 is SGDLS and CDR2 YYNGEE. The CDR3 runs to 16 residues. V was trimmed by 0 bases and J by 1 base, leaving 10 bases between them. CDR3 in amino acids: CASSVAGTVNTGELFF. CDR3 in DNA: TGTGCCAGCAGCGTAGCCGGGACGGTGAACACCGGGGAGCTGTTTTTT.

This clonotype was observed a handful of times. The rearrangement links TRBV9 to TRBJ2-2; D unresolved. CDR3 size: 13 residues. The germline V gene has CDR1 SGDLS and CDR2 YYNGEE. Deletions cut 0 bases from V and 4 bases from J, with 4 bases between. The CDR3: CASSVAGTGELFF. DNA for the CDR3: TGTGCCAGCAGCGTAGCCGGCACCGGGGAGCTGTTTTTT.

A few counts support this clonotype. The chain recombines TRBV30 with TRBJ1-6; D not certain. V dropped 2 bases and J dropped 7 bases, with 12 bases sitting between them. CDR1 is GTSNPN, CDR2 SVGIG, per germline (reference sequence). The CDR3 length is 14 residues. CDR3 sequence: CAWSLGQPNSPLHF. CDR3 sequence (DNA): TGTGCCTGGAGTTTGGGTCAGCCAAATTCACCCCTCCACTTT.

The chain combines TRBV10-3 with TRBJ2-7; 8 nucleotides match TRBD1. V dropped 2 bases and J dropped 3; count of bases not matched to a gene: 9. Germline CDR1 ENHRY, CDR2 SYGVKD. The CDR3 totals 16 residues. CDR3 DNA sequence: TGTGCCATCAGTGAGCCGGACAGGGCAACTCGCTACGAGCAGTACTTC. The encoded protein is CAISEPDRATRYEQYF.

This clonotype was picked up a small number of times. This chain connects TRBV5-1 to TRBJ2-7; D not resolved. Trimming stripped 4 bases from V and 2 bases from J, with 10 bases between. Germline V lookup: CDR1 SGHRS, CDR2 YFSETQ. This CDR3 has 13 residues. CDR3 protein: CASSNTEAYEQYF. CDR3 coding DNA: TGCGCCAGCAGCAACACAGAGGCCTACGAGCAGTACTTC.

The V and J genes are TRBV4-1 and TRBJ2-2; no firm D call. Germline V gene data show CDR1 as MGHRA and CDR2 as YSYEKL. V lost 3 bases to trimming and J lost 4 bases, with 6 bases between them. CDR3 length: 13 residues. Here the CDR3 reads CASSQTGTGELFF. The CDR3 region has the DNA TGCGCCAGCAGCCAGACGGGCACCGGGGAGCTGTTTTTT.

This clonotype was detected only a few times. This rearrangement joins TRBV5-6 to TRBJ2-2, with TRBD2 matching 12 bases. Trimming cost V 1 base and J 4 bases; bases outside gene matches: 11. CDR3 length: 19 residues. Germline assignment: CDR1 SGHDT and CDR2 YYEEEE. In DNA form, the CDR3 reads TGTGCCAGCAGCTTGAGGTTCCTAGCGGGAGGGCCAGGCACCGGGGAGCTGTTTTTT. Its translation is CASSLRFLAGGPGTGELFF. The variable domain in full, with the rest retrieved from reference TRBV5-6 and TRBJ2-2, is DAGVTQSPTHLIKTRGQQVTLRCSPKSGHDTVSWYQQALGQGPQFIFQYYEEEERQRGNFPDRFSGHQFPNYSSELNVNALLLGDSALYLCASSLRFLAGGPGTGELFFGEGSRLTVL.